The rows below give T cell receptor beta chains drawn from one sample of a study of shared clonotypes between healthy human individuals. Only in-frame clones appear in the TCRdb table, and some are missing; sequencing was by immunoSEQ multiplex PCR. In the table there are about 2.1 million clones, 80% to 95% of which are singletons. Sequencing was done on a sample of naive CD8+ T cells from PBMCs. These receptors came from a man between 18 and 29 years old in good health. Some clones in this sample may be carry-over from other donors' samples. Both conserved end residues are part of each CDR3. The D gene is left open where the match is weak. Clone size is not always given. Where it is, it says once, few, many or a class for expanded clones.

V: TRBV7-6
D: .
size: .
J: TRBJ2-7
CDR3: CASSSARDEQYF
DNA: TGTGCCAGCAGCTCTGCCAGGGACGAGCAGTACTTC

V: TRBV6-5
D: .
size: .
J: TRBJ1-5
CDR3: CASRLSSGRNQPQHF
DNA: TGTGCCAGCAGGCTCAGCTCCGGGAGGAATCAGCCCCAGCATTTT

V: TRBV9
D: .
size: few
J: TRBJ1-1
CDR3: CASSPHNTEAFF
DNA: TGTGCCAGCAGCCCCCACAACACTGAAGCTTTCTTT

V: TRBV25-1
D: .
size: .
J: TRBJ2-7
CDR3: CASSARAGDEQYF
DNA: TGTGCCAGCAGTGCCAGGGCTGGCGACGAGCAGTACTTC

V: TRBV7-9
D: .
size: .
J: TRBJ2-7
CDR3: CASSPGGGYGQYF
DNA: TGTGCCAGCAGCCCAGGGGGGGGGTATGGGCAGTACTTC

V: TRBV6-6
D: .
size: once
J: TRBJ2-7
CDR3: CASSYPARATSYEQYF
DNA: TGTGCCAGCAGTTACCCCGCCAGGGCTACTTCCTACGAGCAGTACTTC

V: TRBV11-1
D: .
size: .
J: TRBJ2-7
CDR3: CASSLATGSGYEQYF
DNA: TGTGCCAGCAGCTTAGCTACCGGGTCCGGGTACGAGCAGTACTTC

V: TRBV28
D: .
size: .
J: TRBJ2-1
CDR3: CASSPPEEDNEQFF
DNA: TGTGCCAGCAGCCCCCCGGAGGAAGACAATGAGCAGTTCTTC

V: TRBV21-1
D: .
size: .
J: TRBJ2-7
CDR3: CASSTHSTGLKGEQYF
DNA: TGTGCCAGCAGCACCCATTCGACAGGGCTCAAAGGAGAGCAGTACTTC

V: TRBV7-9
D: TRBD1
size: once
J: TRBJ2-3
CDR3: CASSLDDPTGGYITDTQYF
DNA: TGTGCCAGCAGCTTAGATGACCCGACAGGGGGCTACATTACAGATACGCAGTATTTT

V: TRBV11-3
D: .
size: .
J: TRBJ1-1
CDR3: CASSYLNTEAFF
DNA: TGTGCCAGCAGCTACCTAAACACTGAAGCTTTCTTT

V: TRBV5-6
D: TRBD2
size: .
J: TRBJ2-1
CDR3: CASSFGAAGGQGEQFF
DNA: TGTGCCAGCAGCTTTGGGGCGGCGGGAGGGCAGGGTGAGCAGTTCTTC

V: TRBV27
D: .
size: .
J: TRBJ1-5
CDR3: CASSFGLGNQPQHF
DNA: TGTGCCAGCAGCTTCGGCCTGGGCAATCAGCCCCAGCATTTT

V: TRBV7-2
D: TRBD2
size: .
J: TRBJ2-1
CDR3: CASSLRLAGDHKNEQFF
DNA: TGTGCCAGCAGCTTAAGGCTAGCGGGAGATCATAAGAATGAGCAGTTCTTC

V: TRBV9
D: .
size: .
J: TRBJ2-7
CDR3: CASSDGQSSYEQYF
DNA: TGTGCCAGCAGTGACGGACAGAGCTCCTACGAGCAGTACTTC

V: TRBV27
D: .
size: .
J: TRBJ2-1
CDR3: CASSFVGLARYNEQFF
DNA: TGTGCCAGCAGTTTTGTTGGGCTAGCGCGCTACAATGAGCAGTTCTTC

V: TRBV9
D: .
size: .
J: TRBJ2-5
CDR3: CASSVGREETQYF
DNA: TGTGCCAGCAGCGTAGGGCGGGAAGAGACCCAGTACTTC

V: TRBV12-5
D: TRBD1
size: .
J: TRBJ2-3
CDR3: CASGLVGQGVADTQYF
DNA: TGTGCTAGTGGTTTGGTAGGTCAGGGGGTGGCAGATACGCAGTATTTT

V: TRBV7-6
D: TRBD2
size: once
J: TRBJ2-2
CDR3: CASSAGLAGGTGELFF
DNA: TGTGCCAGCAGCGCCGGACTAGCGGGAGGAACCGGGGAGCTGTTTTTT

V: TRBV7-9
D: .
size: .
J: TRBJ2-7
CDR3: CASSLGGAHEQYF
DNA: TGTGCCAGCAGCTTGGGGGGGGCCCACGAGCAGTACTTC

V: TRBV5-4
D: TRBD2
size: .
J: TRBJ2-3
CDR3: CASSLGLAGTTDTQYF
DNA: TGTGCCAGCAGCCTAGGACTAGCGGGGACCACAGATACGCAGTATTTT

V: TRBV28
D: TRBD2
size: .
J: TRBJ2-3
CDR3: CASSPSGSYTDTQYF
DNA: TGTGCCAGCAGCCCTAGCGGGAGTTACACAGATACGCAGTATTTT

V: TRBV7-9
D: TRBD2
size: .
J: TRBJ2-7
CDR3: CASSLVYGTSESYEQYF
DNA: TGTGCCAGCAGCTTAGTTTATGGGACTAGCGAGAGCTACGAGCAGTACTTC